The 5 T cell receptor beta chains in this list originate from one sample, sequenced in a study of cytomegalovirus exposure and HLA in healthy donors. PCR amplification relied on 60 Vbeta primers (plus 13 Jbeta primers). Produced via immunoSEQ multiplex PCR; TCRdb's table is partial and in-frame only. The sample gives about 190,000 clones, approximately 87% of which show up once; around 1.2% is in the top ten. The sequencing input was PBMCs. Every receptor here comes from a man aged 25 to 40 in good health and CMV-seronegative.

This clone was recorded a few times. The rearrangement uses TRBV15 and TRBJ2-5; 9 bases line up with TRBD2. This CDR3 is built from 18 residues. V lost 0 bases, J lost 0 bases, and 8 bases stayed unmatched. CDR1 LNHNV and CDR2 YYDKDF come from the germline V gene (reference sequence). This CDR3 reads CATSREGGAGGYQETQYF. CDR3 bases: TGTGCCACCAGCAGAGAGGGGGGGGCGGGAGGGTACCAAGAGACCCAGTACTTC.

V usage is TRBV7-9 and J usage is TRBJ1-1; 7 bases fit TRBD1. CDR1 is SEHNR, CDR2 FQNEAQ, per germline (reference sequence). V lost 8 bases and J lost 8; bases outside the gene matches: 11. This CDR3 spans 13 amino acids. DNA of the CDR3: TGTGCCAGCGATTACACAGGGGCCCGGGAAGCTTTCTTT. Translated: CASDYTGAREAFF.

The CDR3 region is CASSLGGRAANEQYF. DNA of the CDR3: TGTGCCAGCAGTTTGGGCGGGAGGGCCGCAAACGAGCAGTACTTC. The gene calls are TRBV28 and TRBJ2-7; 9 bases line up with TRBD2. V dropped 3 bases and J dropped 5; count of bases not matched to a gene: 8. Germline V CDR1 and CDR2: MDHEN, SYDVKM. The CDR3 contains 15 residues.

The chain joins TRBV29-1 to TRBJ2-7; 7 bases match TRBD1. The CDR3 length is 13 residues. Germline loops: CDR1 SQVTM, CDR2 ANQGSEA. Unmatched junction bases numbered 5, after V lost 0 bases and J lost 6 bases. The CDR3 DNA reads as TGCAGCGTTGAAGAGGGACAGTCGCCCGAGCAGTACTTC. This codes for CSVEEGQSPEQYF.

The rearrangement uses TRBV6-1 and TRBJ1-5; TRBD1 might be the D (6 bases). The CDR3 runs 13 residues. Trimming shortened V by 8 bases and J by 5 bases, and 13 bases separated the two germline ends. The germline CDR1 and CDR2 sequences are MNHNS and SASEGT. This CDR3 reads CASQKAGDQPQHF. CDR3 coding DNA: TGTGCCAGCCAGAAAGCAGGGGATCAGCCCCAGCATTTT.